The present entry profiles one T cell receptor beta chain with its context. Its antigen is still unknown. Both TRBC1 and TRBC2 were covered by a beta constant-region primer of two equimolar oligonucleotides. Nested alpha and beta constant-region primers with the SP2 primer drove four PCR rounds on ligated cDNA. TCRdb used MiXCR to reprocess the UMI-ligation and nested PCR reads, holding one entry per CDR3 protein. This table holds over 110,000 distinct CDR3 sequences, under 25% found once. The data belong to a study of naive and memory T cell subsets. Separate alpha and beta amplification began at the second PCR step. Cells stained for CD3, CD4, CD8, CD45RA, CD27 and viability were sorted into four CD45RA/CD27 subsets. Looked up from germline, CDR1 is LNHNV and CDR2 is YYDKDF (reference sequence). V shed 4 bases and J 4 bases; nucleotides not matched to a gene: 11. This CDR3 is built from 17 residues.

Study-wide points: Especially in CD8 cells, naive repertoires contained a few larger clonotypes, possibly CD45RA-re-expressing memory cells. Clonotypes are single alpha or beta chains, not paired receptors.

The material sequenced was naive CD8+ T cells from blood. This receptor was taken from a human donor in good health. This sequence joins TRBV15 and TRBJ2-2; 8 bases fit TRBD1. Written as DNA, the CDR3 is TGTGCCACCAGCACTTTGGCAGGGGGCGAGGGCACCGGGGAGCTGTTTTTT. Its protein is CATSTLAGGEGTGELFF.